This T cell receptor beta chain emerged from a study of T cell repertoires in cytomegalovirus infection (dated by TCRdb to about 2019). As for the study more broadly: Donor HLA type was relevant to the analysis, because carriage of CMV infection together with the matching HLA type was indicated by public TCR beta signatures.

Measured from the cysteine to the phenylalanine, the CDR3 is 16 residues long. The retained sequence is limited to the CDR3, 48 bases, with the frame set at the first base. CDR1 is given as DFQATT and CDR2 as SNEGSKA, both from the germline V gene (reference sequence). Trimming at the junction amounts to 0 bases on V and 8 bases on J, and the germline ends lie 17 bases apart. The investigation overall reported the following: Carriers of CMV infection plus the relevant HLA type were discriminated by the cumulative frequency of public TCR beta family members in the study cohort and in an independent roughly 400-donor cohort. The ex vivo response was dominated by HLA-C-restricted CMV-specific TCR beta clonotypes, which also provided the single most frequent clonotype in two of eight donors.

This clonotype has a count of ten or more. Its target antigen remains unknown. Base quality data are lacking; no much larger clone is found one base away. Sequencer: Illumina HiSeq 1500. TCRdb trimmed the raw reads at Q25, called clones with MiXCR and kept productive beta chains. Identical CDR3 proteins give one entry, which carries the most common genes and DNA. The sample has more than 140,000 distinct CDR3 sequences on record, roughly 6% of them singletons. Of the sample, under 20% falls within the top ten clones. This clonotype originated in a human donor in good health (CMV status not recorded). Some clones in this sample may be carry-over from other donors' samples. The chain is assembled from TRBV20-1 and TRBJ1-6; there is no confident call for the D gene. The specimen sequenced was PBMCs. For the CDR3, the sequence is CSARDHGRGSYSPLHF. The nucleotide sequence reads TGCAGTGCTAGAGATCATGGCCGGGGTTCTTATTCACCCCTCCACTTT.